This TCR beta chain was identified during a study of T cell responses to AZD1222 COVID-19 vaccine. CDR3 length: 14 amino acids. Germline V gene data show CDR1 as SGHTA and CDR2 as FQGNSA. Trimming removed 5 bases at V and 10 bases at J, with 18 bases between. A remark on this clone: Its specificity is not known.

Whole-study findings and limits: At study baseline, merely more than 5 AZD1222 recipients were seropositive. Donors, mostly white British, included more females; clonal diversity was possibly underestimated. Repertoires were collected only later (after the peak T cell response had occurred).

Some clones are missing from TCRdb's copy, which holds only in-frame ones; the method was immunoSEQ multiplex PCR. The repertoire has over 150,000 clones, roughly 92% of them found once; the top ten carry approximately 1%. The gene calls are TRBV7-2 and TRBJ1-5, with D hard to call. The TCR originated in an adult who received the AZD1222 COVID-19 vaccine. Sample: peripheral blood, taken 28 days after the second AZD1222 dose. The CDR3 spells CASSHETAPRPQHF. The CDR3 DNA sequence: TGTGCCAGCAGCCACGAGACGGCCCCTAGACCCCAGCATTTT.